This T cell receptor (beta chain) appears in the sequencing data of a study of blood T cell repertoires in COVID-19. Study-wide background: The origin of the acute and convalescent COVID-19 samples was the United States, Italy and Spain.

Here immunoSEQ multiplex PCR was the method, and the copy in TCRdb shows in-frame clones only, minus some. The profile covers 200,000 to 300,000 clones, with more than 80% appearing a single time and 0.85% to 0.9% taken by the ten largest. With 7 bases clipped from V and 4 bases from J, the junction kept 10 bases outside the gene matches. Germline V lookup: CDR1 LNHDA, CDR2 SQIVND (reference sequence). The CDR3 covers 16 residues. The sequenced sample consisted of PBMCs or T cells enriched from blood (not recorded which). The rearrangement links TRBV19 to TRBJ1-4, with 9 bases identical to TRBD1. This receptor was obtained from a middle-aged man who had been exposed to COVID-19. CDR3 nucleotide sequence: TGTGCCAGTAATTATCCGGGACAGGGCCTTAATGAAAAACTGTTTTTT. Residues: CASNYPGQGLNEKLFF.